Listed below are T cell receptor beta chains from one sample, sequenced in a study of early T cells in non-severe SARS-CoV-2 infection. TCRdb reprocessed the 5' RACE reads with MiXCR, giving one entry per CDR3 protein. The sample holds about 46,000 distinct CDR3 sequences, approximately 8.5% seen once. Sequenced material: whole blood. The receptors come from an adult who was a healthcare worker with PCR-confirmed SARS-CoV-2 infection or an uninfected control (not recorded which). The CDR3 runs from the conserved cysteine through the conserved F or W. A D gene is named only where the DNA matches it firmly. Clone size is stated in some rows and not others, as once, few, many or a class when expanded.

v_gene,d_gene,abundance,j_gene,CDR3aa,CDR3nt
TRBV5-1,.,large,TRBJ1-1,CASSRGAADNTEAFF,TGCGCCAGCAGCAGGGGGGCAGCTGATAACACTGAAGCTTTCTTT
TRBV7-2,TRBD2,few,TRBJ2-1,CASSGRTSGRAISGNEQFF,TGTGCCAGCAGCGGACGGACTAGCGGGAGGGCCATCTCCGGCAATGAGCAGTTCTTC
TRBV7-2,.,few,TRBJ2-2,CASSLVGTSNTGELFF,TGTGCCAGCAGCTTAGTGGGGACATCGAACACCGGGGAGCTGTTTTTT
TRBV2,TRBD2,many,TRBJ2-7,CASSEMGLERNEQYF,TGTGCCAGCAGTGAAATGGGACTAGAGCGGAACGAGCAGTACTTC
TRBV18,.,few,TRBJ2-3,CASSPPASPSTDTQYF,TGTGCCAGCTCACCGCCGGCATCTCCTAGCACAGATACGCAGTATTTT
TRBV7-9,TRBD1,many,TRBJ2-1,CASSRQGISSYNEQFF,TGTGCCAGCAGCCGACAGGGGATAAGCTCCTACAATGAGCAGTTCTTC
TRBV11-2,.,.,TRBJ1-3,CASSRSGSRGNTIYF,TGTGCCAGCAGCCGATCGGGCAGCCGTGGAAACACCATATATTTT
TRBV11-2,.,many,TRBJ2-1,CASSPGVADYNEQFF,TGTGCCAGCAGCCCTGGGGTAGCGGACTACAATGAGCAGTTCTTC
TRBV20-1,.,few,TRBJ2-1,CSARAPPGRGTYNEQFF,TGCAGTGCTAGAGCTCCCCCGGGTCGCGGTACTTACAATGAGCAGTTCTTC
TRBV6-5,TRBD1,many,TRBJ2-2,CASSYPRQGGTGELFF,TGTGCCAGCAGTTACCCCAGACAGGGGGGCACCGGGGAGCTGTTTTTT
TRBV9,.,few,TRBJ2-6,CASSGSGANVLTF,TGTGCCAGCAGCGGATCTGGGGCCAACGTCCTGACTTTC
TRBV11-3,TRBD1,many,TRBJ1-1,CASSLEQGSEAFF,TGTGCCAGCAGCTTAGAACAGGGGAGTGAAGCTTTCTTT
TRBV7-2,TRBD2,many,TRBJ2-7,CASSAERAGATVEQYF,TGTGCCAGCAGCGCTGAGCGGGCGGGAGCAACTGTAGAGCAGTACTTC
TRBV29-1,TRBD1,.,TRBJ2-7,CSVVGTGDYEQYF,TGCAGCGTTGTCGGGACAGGGGATTACGAGCAGTACTTC
TRBV20-1,TRBD2,many,TRBJ2-7,CSAPGLAGGPGEQYF,TGCAGTGCTCCGGGACTAGCGGGAGGGCCCGGTGAGCAGTACTTC
TRBV29-1,.,medium-sized,TRBJ2-7,CTWPDEQYF,TGCACATGGCCGGACGAGCAGTACTTC
TRBV2,.,.,TRBJ2-6,CASTFTGANVLTF,TGTGCCAGCACTTTTACCGGGGCCAACGTCCTGACTTTC
TRBV6-2/TRBV6-3,TRBD1,few,TRBJ2-5,CASHYNPGQQETQYF,TGTGCCAGCCATTATAATCCGGGACAGCAAGAGACCCAGTACTTC
TRBV30,.,few,TRBJ1-2,CAWTNGGTLSYTF,TGTGCCTGGACCAATGGTGGCACCTTAAGCTACACCTTC
TRBV9,TRBD2,.,TRBJ2-1,CASSVGLARNNEQFF,TGTGCCAGCAGCGTAGGACTAGCGAGAAACAATGAGCAGTTCTTC
TRBV28,.,many,TRBJ2-7,CASSYPWGMTSYEQYF,TGTGCCAGCAGTTACCCCTGGGGGATGACCTCCTACGAGCAGTACTTC
TRBV5-5,.,.,TRBJ2-2,CASSPEGAGELFF,TGTGCCAGCAGCCCCGAAGGCGCCGGGGAGCTGTTTTTT
TRBV3-1,.,medium-sized,TRBJ2-1,CASSQDPTSRYNEQFF,TGTGCCAGCAGCCAAGATCCCACTAGCAGATACAATGAGCAGTTCTTC
TRBV19,TRBD2,.,TRBJ2-1,CASSVLAGVRFSYNEQFF,TGTGCCAGTAGTGTATTAGCGGGAGTCCGTTTCTCCTACAATGAGCAGTTCTTC
TRBV28,.,few,TRBJ1-1,CASSSTREAFF,TGTGCCAGCAGTTCCACGAGGGAAGCTTTCTTT
TRBV5-5,.,.,TRBJ2-1,CASSPAAYNEQFF,TGTGCCAGCAGCCCGGCAGCCTACAATGAGCAGTTCTTC
TRBV3-1,.,medium-sized,TRBJ2-7,CASSPISGEQYF,TGTGCCAGCAGCCCCATTTCGGGGGAGCAGTACTTC
TRBV29-1,.,few,TRBJ2-7,CSVVTGQRSSYEQYF,TGCAGCGTCGTTACAGGGCAGCGGTCCTCCTACGAGCAGTACTTC
TRBV5-1,.,many,TRBJ2-7,CASSQDASAYEQYF,TGCGCCAGCAGCCAAGATGCTAGCGCCTACGAGCAGTACTTC
TRBV9,.,many,TRBJ1-2,CASSVGIGANGYTF,TGTGCCAGCAGCGTAGGCATAGGAGCTAATGGCTACACCTTC
TRBV12-3/TRBV12-4,.,many,TRBJ2-1,CASSLTDYEQFF,TGTGCCAGCAGTTTGACTGACTATGAGCAGTTCTTC
TRBV3-1,.,many,TRBJ2-7,CASSQVARSSYEQYF,TGTGCCAGCAGCCAAGTTGCGAGGAGCTCCTACGAGCAGTACTTC
TRBV11-2,.,many,TRBJ2-5,CASSNQETQYF,TGTGCCAGCAGCAACCAAGAGACCCAGTACTTC
TRBV7-2,.,many,TRBJ2-7,CASTTDPGPEQYF,TGTGCCAGCACCACGGACCCGGGCCCCGAGCAGTACTTC
TRBV7-2,.,many,TRBJ2-7,CASSLLRGYEQYF,TGTGCCAGCAGCTTACTCAGGGGTTACGAGCAGTACTTC
TRBV9,.,many,TRBJ1-1,CASSVGMSQGGEAFF,TGTGCCAGCAGCGTAGGAATGTCACAGGGAGGTGAAGCTTTCTTT